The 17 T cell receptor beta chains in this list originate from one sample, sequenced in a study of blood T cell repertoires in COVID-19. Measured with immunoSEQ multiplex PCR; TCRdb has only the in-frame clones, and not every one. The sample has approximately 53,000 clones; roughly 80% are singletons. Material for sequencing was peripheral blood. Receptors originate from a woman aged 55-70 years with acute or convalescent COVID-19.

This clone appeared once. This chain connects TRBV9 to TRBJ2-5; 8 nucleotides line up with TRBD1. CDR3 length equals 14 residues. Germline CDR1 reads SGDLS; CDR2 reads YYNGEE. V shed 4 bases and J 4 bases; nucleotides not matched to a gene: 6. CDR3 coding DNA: TGTGCCAGCAGCCAAATTACAGGGGGAGAGACCCAGTACTTC. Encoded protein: CASSQITGGETQYF.

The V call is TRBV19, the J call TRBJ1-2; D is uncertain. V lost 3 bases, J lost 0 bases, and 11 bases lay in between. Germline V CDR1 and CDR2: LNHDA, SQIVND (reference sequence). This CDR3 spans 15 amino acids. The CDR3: CASSMTRSANYGYTF. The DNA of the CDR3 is TGTGCCAGTAGTATGACCAGGTCAGCTAACTATGGCTACACCTTC. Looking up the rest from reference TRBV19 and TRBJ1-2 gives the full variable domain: DGGITQSPKYLFRKEGQNVTLSCEQNLNHDAMYWYRQDPGQGLRLIYYSQIVNDFQKGDIAEGYSVSREKKESFPLTVTSAQKNPTAFYLCASSMTRSANYGYTFGSGTRLTVV.

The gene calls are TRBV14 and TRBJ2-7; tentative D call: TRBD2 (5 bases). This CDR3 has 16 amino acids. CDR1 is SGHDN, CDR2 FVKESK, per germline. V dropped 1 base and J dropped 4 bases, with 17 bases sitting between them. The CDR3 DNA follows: TGTGCCAGCAGCCAAGTAGGGCCGGGGATTCCGTACGAGCAGTACTTC. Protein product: CASSQVGPGIPYEQYF.

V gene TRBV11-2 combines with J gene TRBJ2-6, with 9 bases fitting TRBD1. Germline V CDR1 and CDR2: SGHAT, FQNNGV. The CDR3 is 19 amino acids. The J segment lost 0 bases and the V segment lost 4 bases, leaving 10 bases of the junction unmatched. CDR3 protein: CASSSSRDRASSGANVLTF. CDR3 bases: TGTGCCAGCAGCTCATCTAGGGACAGGGCGAGCTCTGGGGCCAACGTCCTGACTTTC.

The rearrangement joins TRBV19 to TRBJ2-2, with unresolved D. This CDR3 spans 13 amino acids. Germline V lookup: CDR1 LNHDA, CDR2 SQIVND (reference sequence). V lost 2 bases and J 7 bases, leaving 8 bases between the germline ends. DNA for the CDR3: TGTGCCAGTAGTATACAGCGTATCGGGGAGCTGTTTTTT. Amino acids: CASSIQRIGELFF. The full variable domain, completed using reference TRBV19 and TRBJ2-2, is DGGITQSPKYLFRKEGQNVTLSCEQNLNHDAMYWYRQDPGQGLRLIYYSQIVNDFQKGDIAEGYSVSREKKESFPLTVTSAQKNPTAFYLCASSIQRIGELFFGEGSRLTVL.

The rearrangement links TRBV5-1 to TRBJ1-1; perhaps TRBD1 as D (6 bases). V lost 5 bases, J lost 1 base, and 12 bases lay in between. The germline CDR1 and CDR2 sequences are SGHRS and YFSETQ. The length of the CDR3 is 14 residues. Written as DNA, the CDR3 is TGCGCCAGCAGGAGTGTGACAGGGAACACTGAAGCTTTCTTT. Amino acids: CASRSVTGNTEAFF.

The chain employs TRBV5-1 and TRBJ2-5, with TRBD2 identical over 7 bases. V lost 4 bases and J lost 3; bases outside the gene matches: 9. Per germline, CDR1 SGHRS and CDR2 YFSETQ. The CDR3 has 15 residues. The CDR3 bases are TGCGCCAGCAGCCCGGACGGGGGGAGCGAAGAGACCCAGTACTTC. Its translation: CASSPDGGSEETQYF.

The CDR3, as DNA: TGTGCCAGCAGTCGGACAGGAAGCTATGGCTACACCTTC. This encodes CASSRTGSYGYTF. This chain connects TRBV2 to TRBJ1-2; 7 nucleotides line up with TRBD1. V lost 5 bases and J lost 4; bases outside the gene matches: 4. Looked up from germline, CDR1 is SNHLY and CDR2 is FYNNEI. There are 13 residues in the CDR3.

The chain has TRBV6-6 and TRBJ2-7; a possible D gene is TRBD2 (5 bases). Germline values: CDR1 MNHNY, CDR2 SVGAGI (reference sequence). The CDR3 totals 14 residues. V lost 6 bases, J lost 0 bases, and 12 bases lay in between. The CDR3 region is CASRDGIYSYEQYF. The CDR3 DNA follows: TGTGCCAGCAGGGACGGGATATACTCCTACGAGCAGTACTTC.

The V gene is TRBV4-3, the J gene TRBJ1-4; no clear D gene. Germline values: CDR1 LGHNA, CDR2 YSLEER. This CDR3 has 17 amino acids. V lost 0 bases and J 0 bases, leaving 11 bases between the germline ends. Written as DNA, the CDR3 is TGCGCCAGCAGCCAAGATTTCGCAACAGCAACTAATGAAAAACTGTTTTTT. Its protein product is CASSQDFATATNEKLFF.

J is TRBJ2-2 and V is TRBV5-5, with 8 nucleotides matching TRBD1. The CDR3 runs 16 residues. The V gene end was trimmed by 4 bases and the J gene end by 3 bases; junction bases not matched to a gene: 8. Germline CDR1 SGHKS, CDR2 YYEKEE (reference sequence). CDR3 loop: CASSKRQGSYTGELFF. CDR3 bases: TGTGCCAGCAGCAAAAGACAGGGGTCGTACACCGGGGAGCTGTTTTTT.

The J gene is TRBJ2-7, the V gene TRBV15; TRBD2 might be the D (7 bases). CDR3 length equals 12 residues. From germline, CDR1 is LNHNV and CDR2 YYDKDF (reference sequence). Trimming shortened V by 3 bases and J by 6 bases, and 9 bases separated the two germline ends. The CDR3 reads CATSSGGREQYF. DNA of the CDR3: TGTGCCACCAGCAGCGGGGGGCGCGAGCAGTACTTC. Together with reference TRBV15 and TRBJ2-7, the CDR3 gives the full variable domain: DAMVIQNPRYQVTQFGKPVTLSCSQTLNHNVMYWYQQKSSQAPKLLFHYYDKDFNNEADTPDNFQSRRPNTSFCFLDIRSPGLGDTAMYLCATSSGGREQYFGPGTRLTVT.

CDR3 protein: CASSFLRQPQHF. CDR3 DNA sequence: TGTGCCAGCAGTTTTCTACGTCAGCCCCAGCATTTT. This chain connects TRBV12-3 or TRBV12-4 to TRBJ1-5, with D unresolved. The length of the CDR3 is 12 residues. The V gene lost 3 bases and the J gene lost 6 bases, with 6 bases spanning the gap.

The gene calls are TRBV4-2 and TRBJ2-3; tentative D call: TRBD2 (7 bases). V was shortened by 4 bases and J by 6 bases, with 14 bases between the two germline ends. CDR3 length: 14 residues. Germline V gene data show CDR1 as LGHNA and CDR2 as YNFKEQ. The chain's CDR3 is CASSPQAGADTQYF. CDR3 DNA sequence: TGTGCCAGCAGCCCCCAGGCGGGGGCGGATACGCAGTATTTT.

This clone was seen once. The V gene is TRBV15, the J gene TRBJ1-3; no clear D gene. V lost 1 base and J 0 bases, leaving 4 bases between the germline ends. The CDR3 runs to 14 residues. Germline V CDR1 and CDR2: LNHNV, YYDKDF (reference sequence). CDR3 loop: CATSRAVSGNTIYF. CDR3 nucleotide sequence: TGTGCCACCAGCAGAGCGGTCTCTGGAAACACCATATATTTT. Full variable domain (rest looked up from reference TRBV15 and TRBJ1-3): DAMVIQNPRYQVTQFGKPVTLSCSQTLNHNVMYWYQQKSSQAPKLLFHYYDKDFNNEADTPDNFQSRRPNTSFCFLDIRSPGLGDTAMYLCATSRAVSGNTIYFGEGSWLTVV.

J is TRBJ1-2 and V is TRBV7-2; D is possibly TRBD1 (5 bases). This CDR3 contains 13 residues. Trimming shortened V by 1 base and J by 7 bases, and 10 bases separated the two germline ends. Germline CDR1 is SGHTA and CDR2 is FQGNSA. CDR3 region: CASSLERGSGYTF. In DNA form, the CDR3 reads TGTGCCAGCAGCTTAGAACGGGGGAGTGGCTACACCTTC.

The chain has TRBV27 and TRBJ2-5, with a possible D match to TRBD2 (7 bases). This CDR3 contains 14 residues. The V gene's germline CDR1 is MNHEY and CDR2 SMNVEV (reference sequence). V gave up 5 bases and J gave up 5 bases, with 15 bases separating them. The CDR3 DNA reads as TGTGCCAGCAGTCTGGTTGGGGGGGGCGAGACCCAGTACTTC. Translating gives CASSLVGGGETQYF.